The 8 T cell receptor beta chains reported below all come from one sample, sequenced in a study of CD8+ T cells in alopecia areata (dated by TCRdb to the late 2010s). This specimen's time point label, per the study, means: four to five weeks on oral tofacitinib. The treatment or condition label on this specimen signifies: oral pan-JAK inhibitor, 5-10 mg twice daily. Libraries came from the immunoSEQ multiplex PCR assay. To provide template for TCR sequencing, every sample had RNA extracted and reverse transcribed into cDNA. TCRdb mirrors the immuneACCESS table, restricted to in-frame sequences. Some clones are absent from its copies; in checked studies, under half trace to an unresolved V gene, and the reason for the others is unknown. This sample lists 140,000 to 150,000 clones; 45% to 60% were detected once. Approximately 15% of the sample is held by the ten biggest clonotypes. Sequenced material: CD8+ T cells sorted from blood, taken at week 4, from a patient treated with tofacitinib. Every receptor here comes from a human donor with alopecia areata.

The CDR3 sequence is CASSYGTGDEQYF. For the CDR3, the DNA is TGTGCCAGCAGTTACGGGACAGGGGACGAGCAGTACTTC. This sequence joins TRBV6-5 and TRBJ2-7, with 10 bases fitting TRBD1. V was clipped by 2 bases and J by 5 bases; unmatched bases: 0. CDR3 length: 13 amino acids. Germline CDR1 and CDR2: MNHEY and SVGAGI.

The J gene is TRBJ1-1, the V gene TRBV27, with unresolved D. The germline CDR1 and CDR2 sequences are MNHEY and SMNVEV (reference sequence). The CDR3 totals 15 residues. V was cut by 4 bases and J by 0 bases, with 12 bases left in between. Here the CDR3 reads CASSSWTGVNTEAFF. Here the CDR3 DNA reads TGTGCCAGCAGTTCCTGGACCGGGGTGAACACTGAAGCTTTCTTT.

This clone has only a few counts. Other DNA variants within this sample encode the same CDR3. The chain links TRBV30 to TRBJ2-7; D is unclear. CDR1 is GTSNPN, CDR2 SVGIG, per germline (reference sequence). The V end was cut by 2 bases, the J end by 4 bases, with 6 bases between. CDR3 size: 11 residues. As DNA, the CDR3 is TGTGCCTGGAGTCGAAGTTACGAGCAGTACTTC. Protein: CAWSRSYEQYF.

The rearrangement links TRBV27 to TRBJ1-2; D not resolved. CDR3 length: 16 residues. CDR1 MNHEY and CDR2 SMNVEV come from the germline V gene (reference sequence). The germline V and J ends were trimmed by 4 bases and 4 bases, with 19 bases remaining between them. This CDR3 is CASSSLEGGTVYGYTF. In DNA form, the CDR3 reads TGTGCCAGCAGTTCGTTGGAAGGAGGAACCGTCTATGGCTACACCTTC.

This chain joins TRBV9 and TRBJ1-1; D is ambiguous. V dropped 0 bases and J dropped 6 bases, with 9 bases sitting between them. Germline assignment: CDR1 SGDLS and CDR2 YYNGEE. The CDR3 covers 13 residues. Here the CDR3 reads CASSVGAGPEAFF. The CDR3 nucleotides read TGTGCCAGCAGCGTAGGAGCGGGTCCTGAAGCTTTCTTT.

This clone has just a few counts. The J gene is TRBJ2-1, the V gene TRBV9; D is unresolved. V was pared by 3 bases and J by 7 bases, with 2 bases between. The CDR3 loop spans 10 amino acids. Germline-derived CDR1 and CDR2 are SGDLS and YYNGEE. The CDR3 region is CASSGNEQFF. The CDR3 DNA is TGTGCCAGCAGCGGGAATGAGCAGTTCTTC.

The V gene is TRBV9, the J gene TRBJ1-1, with D unclear. This CDR3 is 13 amino acids long. V was pared by 2 bases and J by 3 bases, with 8 bases between. The germline gives CDR1 SGDLS, CDR2 YYNGEE. Here the CDR3 reads CASSVLTDTEAFF. CDR3 coding DNA: TGTGCCAGCAGCGTCCTGACTGACACTGAAGCTTTCTTT.

The chain couples TRBV6-5 to TRBJ2-1; TRBD2 is a possible D gene (6 bases). V lost 0 bases to trimming and J lost 8 bases, with 8 bases between them. This CDR3 has 13 amino acids. In germline, CDR1 is MNHEY, CDR2 SVGAGI. The CDR3 reads CASSYSEGDEQFF. Here the CDR3 DNA reads TGTGCCAGCAGTTACTCGGAGGGCGATGAGCAGTTCTTC.